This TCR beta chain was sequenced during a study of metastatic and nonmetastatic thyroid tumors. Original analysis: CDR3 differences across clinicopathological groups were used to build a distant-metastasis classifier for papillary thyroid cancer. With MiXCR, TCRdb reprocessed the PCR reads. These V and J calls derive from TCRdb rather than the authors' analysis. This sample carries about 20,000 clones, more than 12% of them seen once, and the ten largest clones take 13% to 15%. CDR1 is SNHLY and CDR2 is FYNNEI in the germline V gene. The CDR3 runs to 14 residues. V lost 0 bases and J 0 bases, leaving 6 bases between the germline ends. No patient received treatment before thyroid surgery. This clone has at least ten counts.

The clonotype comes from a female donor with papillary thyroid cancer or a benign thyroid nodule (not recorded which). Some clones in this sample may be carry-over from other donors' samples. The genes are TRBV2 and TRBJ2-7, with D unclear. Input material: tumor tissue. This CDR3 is CASSEAATSYEQYF. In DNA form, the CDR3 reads TGTGCCAGCAGTGAAGCGGCTACCTCCTACGAGCAGTACTTC.